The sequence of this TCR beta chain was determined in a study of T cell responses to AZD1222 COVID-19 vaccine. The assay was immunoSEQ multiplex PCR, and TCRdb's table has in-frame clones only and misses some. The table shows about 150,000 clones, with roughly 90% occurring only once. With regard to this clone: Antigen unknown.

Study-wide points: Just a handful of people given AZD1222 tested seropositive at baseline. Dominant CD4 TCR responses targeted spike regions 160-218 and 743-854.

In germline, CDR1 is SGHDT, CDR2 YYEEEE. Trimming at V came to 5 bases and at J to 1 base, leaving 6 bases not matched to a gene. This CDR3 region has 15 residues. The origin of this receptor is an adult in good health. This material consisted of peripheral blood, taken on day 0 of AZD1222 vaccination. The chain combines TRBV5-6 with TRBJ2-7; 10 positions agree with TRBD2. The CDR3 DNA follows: TGTGCCAGCAGGAGGACTAGCGGATCATCCTACGAGCAGTACTTC. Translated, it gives CASRRTSGSSYEQYF.